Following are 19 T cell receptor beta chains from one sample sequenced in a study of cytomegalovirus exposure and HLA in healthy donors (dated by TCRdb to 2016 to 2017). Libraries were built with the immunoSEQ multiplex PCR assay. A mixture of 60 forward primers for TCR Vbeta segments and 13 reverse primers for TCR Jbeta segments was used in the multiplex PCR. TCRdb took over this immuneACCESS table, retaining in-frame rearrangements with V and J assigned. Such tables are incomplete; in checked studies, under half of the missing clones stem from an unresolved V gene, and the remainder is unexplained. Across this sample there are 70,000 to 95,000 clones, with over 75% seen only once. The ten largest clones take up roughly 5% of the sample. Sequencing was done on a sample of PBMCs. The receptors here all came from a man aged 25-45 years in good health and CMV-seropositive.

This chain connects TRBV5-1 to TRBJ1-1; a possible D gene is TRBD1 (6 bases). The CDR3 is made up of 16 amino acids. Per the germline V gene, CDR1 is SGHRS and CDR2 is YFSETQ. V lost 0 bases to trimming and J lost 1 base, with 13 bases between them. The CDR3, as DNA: TGCGCCAGCAGCTTGGGGGTTGGACAGAAGAACACTGAAGCTTTCTTT. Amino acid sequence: CASSLGVGQKNTEAFF.

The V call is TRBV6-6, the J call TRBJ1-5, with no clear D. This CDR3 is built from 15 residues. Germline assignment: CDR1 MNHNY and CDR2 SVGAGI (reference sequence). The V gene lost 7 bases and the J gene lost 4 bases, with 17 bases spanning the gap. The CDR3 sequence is CASITSREGNQPQHF. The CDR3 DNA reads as TGTGCCAGCATCACCTCCCGGGAAGGAAATCAGCCCCAGCATTTT.

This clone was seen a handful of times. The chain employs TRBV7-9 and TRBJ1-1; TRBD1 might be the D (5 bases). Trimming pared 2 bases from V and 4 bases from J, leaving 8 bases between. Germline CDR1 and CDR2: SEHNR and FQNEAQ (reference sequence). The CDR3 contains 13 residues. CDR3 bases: TGTGCCAGCAGCTTACCCGGGGGCACTGAAGCTTTCTTT. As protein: CASSLPGGTEAFF.

CDR3: CASSLRLAGGDTQYF. The CDR3 nucleotides are TGTGCCAGCAGCTTGAGACTAGCGGGGGGAGATACGCAGTATTTT. The V and J genes are TRBV5-4 and TRBJ2-3; 13 nucleotides line up with TRBD2. This CDR3 comprises 15 residues. Per the germline V gene, CDR1 is SGHNT and CDR2 is YYREEE (reference sequence). V shed 1 base, J shed 5 bases, and the junction held 1 base outside the gene matches.

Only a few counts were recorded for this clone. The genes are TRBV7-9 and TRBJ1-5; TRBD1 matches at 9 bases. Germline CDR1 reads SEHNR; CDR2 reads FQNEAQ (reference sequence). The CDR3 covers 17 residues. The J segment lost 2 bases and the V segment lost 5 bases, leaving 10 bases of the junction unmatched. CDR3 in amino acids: CASSPGQGTGGNQPQHF. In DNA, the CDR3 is TGTGCCAGCAGCCCGGGACAGGGAACAGGGGGCAATCAGCCCCAGCATTTT.

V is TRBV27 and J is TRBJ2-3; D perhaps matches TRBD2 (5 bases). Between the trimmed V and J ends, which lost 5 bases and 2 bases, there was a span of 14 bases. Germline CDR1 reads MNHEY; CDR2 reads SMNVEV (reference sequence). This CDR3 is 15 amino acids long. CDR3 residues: CASSRSRGYTDTQYF. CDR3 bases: TGTGCCAGCAGTCGGAGCCGGGGATACACAGATACGCAGTATTTT.

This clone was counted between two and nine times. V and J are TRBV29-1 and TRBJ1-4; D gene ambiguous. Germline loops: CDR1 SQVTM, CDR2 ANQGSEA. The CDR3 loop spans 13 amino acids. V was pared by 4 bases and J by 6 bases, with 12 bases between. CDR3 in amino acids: CSVGGAAYEKLFF. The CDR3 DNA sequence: TGCAGCGTTGGTGGCGCGGCTTATGAAAAACTGTTTTTT.

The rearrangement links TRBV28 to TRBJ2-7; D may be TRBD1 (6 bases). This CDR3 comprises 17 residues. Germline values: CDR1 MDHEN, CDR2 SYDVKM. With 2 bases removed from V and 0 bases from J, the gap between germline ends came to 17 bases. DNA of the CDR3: TGTGCCAGCAGTTTACTCCCGGGGCAGGGGAGCTCCTACGAGCAGTACTTC. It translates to CASSLLPGQGSSYEQYF.

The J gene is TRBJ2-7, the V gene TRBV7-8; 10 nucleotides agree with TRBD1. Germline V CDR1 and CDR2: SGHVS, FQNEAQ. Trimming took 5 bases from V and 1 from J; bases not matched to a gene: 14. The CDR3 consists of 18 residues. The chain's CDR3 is CASSPSGTGVIGSYEQYF. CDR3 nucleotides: TGTGCCAGCAGCCCATCCGGGACAGGGGTGATAGGGTCCTACGAGCAGTACTTC.

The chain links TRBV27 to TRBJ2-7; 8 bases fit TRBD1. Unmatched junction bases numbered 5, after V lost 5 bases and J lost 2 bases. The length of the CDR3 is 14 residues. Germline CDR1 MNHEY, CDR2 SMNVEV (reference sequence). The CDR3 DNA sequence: TGTGCCAGCAGTCCCAGGGGGCGCCCCTACGAGCAGTACGTC. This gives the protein CASSPRGRPYEQYV.

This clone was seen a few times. In nucleotides, the CDR3 is TGTGCCAGCAGCTTAGATCCGGGGGGTTCTTTCACTGAAGCTTTCTTT. It encodes CASSLDPGGSFTEAFF. J is TRBJ1-1 and V is TRBV11-2; possibly TRBD1 for D (5 bases). Trimming took off 0 bases at V and 4 bases at J, with 15 bases between the two ends. This CDR3 spans 16 amino acids. Germline V gene sequence: CDR1 SGHAT, CDR2 FQNNGV.

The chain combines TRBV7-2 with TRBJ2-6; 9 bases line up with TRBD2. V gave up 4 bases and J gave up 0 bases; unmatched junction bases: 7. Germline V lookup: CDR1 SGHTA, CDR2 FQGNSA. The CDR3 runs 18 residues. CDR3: CASSSWTSAVSGANVLTF. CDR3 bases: TGTGCCAGCAGCTCCTGGACTAGCGCAGTCTCTGGGGCCAACGTCCTGACTTTC.

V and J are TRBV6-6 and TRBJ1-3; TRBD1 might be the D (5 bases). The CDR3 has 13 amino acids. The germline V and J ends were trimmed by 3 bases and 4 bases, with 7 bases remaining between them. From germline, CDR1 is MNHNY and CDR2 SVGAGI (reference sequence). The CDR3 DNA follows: TGTGCCAGCAGTTATTACAGGGGAAACACCATATATTTT. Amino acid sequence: CASSYYRGNTIYF.

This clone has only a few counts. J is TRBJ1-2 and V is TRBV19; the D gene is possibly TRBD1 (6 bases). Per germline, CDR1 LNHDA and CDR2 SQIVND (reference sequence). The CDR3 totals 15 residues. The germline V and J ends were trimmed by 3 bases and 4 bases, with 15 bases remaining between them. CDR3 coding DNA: TGTGCCAGTAGTATGACCCTTGGACAGCCCTATGGCTACACCTTC. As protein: CASSMTLGQPYGYTF. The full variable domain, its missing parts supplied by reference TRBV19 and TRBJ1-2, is DGGITQSPKYLFRKEGQNVTLSCEQNLNHDAMYWYRQDPGQGLRLIYYSQIVNDFQKGDIAEGYSVSREKKESFPLTVTSAQKNPTAFYLCASSMTLGQPYGYTFGSGTRLTVV.

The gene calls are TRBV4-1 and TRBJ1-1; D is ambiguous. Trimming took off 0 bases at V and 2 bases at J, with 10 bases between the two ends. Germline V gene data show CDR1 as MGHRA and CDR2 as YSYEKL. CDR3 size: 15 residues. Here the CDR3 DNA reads TGCGCCAGCAGCCAAGAAGGGAGACACAACACTGAAGCTTTCTTT. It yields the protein CASSQEGRHNTEAFF.

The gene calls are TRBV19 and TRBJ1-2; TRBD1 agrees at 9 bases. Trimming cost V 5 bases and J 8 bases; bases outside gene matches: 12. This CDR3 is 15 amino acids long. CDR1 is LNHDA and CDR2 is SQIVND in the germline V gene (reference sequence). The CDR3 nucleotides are TGTGCCAGTAGTCTTGGACAGGGGAGCGCGTCGGGCTACACCTTC. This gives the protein CASSLGQGSASGYTF.

Written as DNA, the CDR3 is TGTGCCAGCAGTGGACAGGGGCGCACAGATACGCAGTATTTT. Its protein is CASSGQGRTDTQYF. The chain couples TRBV2 to TRBJ2-3, with 8 bases lining up with TRBD1. Germline CDR1 and CDR2: SNHLY and FYNNEI. The trim removed 4 bases at V and 1 base at J, leaving 1 base unmatched. The CDR3 loop spans 14 amino acids.

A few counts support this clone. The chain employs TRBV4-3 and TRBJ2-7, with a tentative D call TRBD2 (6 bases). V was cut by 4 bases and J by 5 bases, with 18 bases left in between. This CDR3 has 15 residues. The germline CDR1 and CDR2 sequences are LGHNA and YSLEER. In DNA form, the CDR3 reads TGCGCCAGCAGCCGACCGGGACTCCGAGACCACGAGCAGTACTTC. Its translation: CASSRPGLRDHEQYF.

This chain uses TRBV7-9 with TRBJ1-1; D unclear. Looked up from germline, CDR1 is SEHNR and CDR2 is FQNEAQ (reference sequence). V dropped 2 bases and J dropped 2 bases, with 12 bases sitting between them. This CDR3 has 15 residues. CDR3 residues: CASSLQIAGNTEAFF. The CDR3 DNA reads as TGTGCCAGCAGCTTACAAATTGCGGGAAACACTGAAGCTTTCTTT.